This entry concerns a single T cell receptor beta chain. TCRdb keeps only in-frame clones here, not all; method: immunoSEQ multiplex PCR. The repertoire consists of under 95,000 clones, with around 88% occurring once and the leading ten covering 18%. The data stem from a study of blood T cell repertoires in COVID-19. Sample: peripheral blood. This receptor was obtained from a woman aged 80 or over with acute or convalescent COVID-19.

CDR3 sequence reads: CASSSQRGGEDTQYF. The CDR3 DNA reads TGTGCCAGCAGCTCTCAGCGGGGGGGGGAAGATACGCAGTATTTT. The chain uses TRBV5-4 and TRBJ2-3, with 10 bases matching TRBD2. CDR1 is SGHNT, CDR2 YYREEE, per germline (reference sequence). After removal of 3 bases from V and 5 bases from J, the junction contained 6 bases not matched to a gene. The CDR3 covers 15 residues.